The 2 T cell receptor beta chains below all came from one sample that was sequenced in a study of control samples from healthy donors and cancer patients. Profiling relied on immunoSEQ multiplex PCR, and the TCRdb table lists in-frame clones only, not all of them. The data show 65,000 to 95,000 clones, with 75% to 90% seen just once and more than 7% held by the top ten. What was sequenced was blood. The source is a man aged 45-65 years in good health.

This sequence joins TRBV7-8 and TRBJ2-3, with D possibly matching TRBD2 (6 bases). The germline CDR1 and CDR2 sequences are SGHVS and FQNEAQ. V dropped 5 bases and J dropped 2 bases, with 20 bases sitting between them. This CDR3 has 17 amino acids. CDR3 sequence reads: CASSLRDGSGATDTQYF. The CDR3 coding sequence is TGTGCCAGCAGCCTTCGGGACGGTAGCGGAGCCACAGATACGCAGTATTTT. Together with reference TRBV7-8 and TRBJ2-3, the CDR3 gives the full variable domain: GAGVSQSPRYKVAKRGQDVALRCDPISGHVSLFWYQQALGQGPEFLTYFQNEAQLDKSGLPSDRFFAERPEGSVSTLKIQRTQQEDSAVYLCASSLRDGSGATDTQYFGPGTRLTVL.

The V and J genes are TRBV4-3 and TRBJ2-5; D gene uncertain. The CDR3 sequence is 13 residues long. Germline V lookup: CDR1 LGHNA, CDR2 YSLEER. Trimming shortened V by 0 bases and J by 9 bases, and 11 bases separated the two germline ends. The CDR3 nucleotides read TGCGCCAGCAGCCAAGATCAGGCCAGTCCCCAGTACTTC. Protein sequence: CASSQDQASPQYF.